The 21 T cell receptor beta chains below come from one sample, sequenced in a study of regulatory and conventional T cells in RAG deficiency. This table comes from immunoSEQ multiplex PCR, and its TCRdb copy is limited to in-frame clones, with some not included. The sample has some 9,000 clones, around 80% seen once; the top ten hold 34%. This sample was also put to use in a study of regulatory T cells. As that report states: The primer mix had 52 TRBV and 13 TRBJ primers.

The sequenced material came from CD8+ T cells sorted from blood. Receptors originate from a human donor in good health.

This clone was counted between two and nine times. The genes are TRBV7-9 and TRBJ1-2; D may be TRBD1 (6 bases). This CDR3 contains 15 residues. Germline CDR1 and CDR2: SEHNR and FQNEAQ (reference sequence). Deletions cut 4 bases from V and 2 bases from J, with 14 bases between. CDR3 DNA: TGTGCCAGCAGCTCCCCGGGACATGCAAACTATGGCTACACCTTC. Translation gives CASSSPGHANYGYTF.

The chain carries TRBV6-1 and TRBJ1-1; a possible D gene is TRBD1 (6 bases). Germline values: CDR1 MNHNS, CDR2 SASEGT. The CDR3 is 15 residues long. V dropped 7 bases and J dropped 3 bases, with 18 bases sitting between them. In DNA form, the CDR3 reads TGTGCCAGCAAGAACGGGTTAGCAGGGGACACTGAAGCTTTCTTT. Protein: CASKNGLAGDTEAFF.

The chain uses TRBV25-1 and TRBJ2-3, with D perhaps matching TRBD1 (6 bases). Looked up from germline, CDR1 is MGHDK and CDR2 is SYGVNS. CDR3 size: 14 residues. Trimming removed 6 bases at V and 6 bases at J, with 16 bases between. The DNA for the CDR3 is TGTGCCAGCAGCCTAACAGGGTTCGGCGATACGCAGTATTTT. Protein: CASSLTGFGDTQYF. Looking up the rest from reference TRBV25-1 and TRBJ2-3 gives the full variable domain: EADIYQTPRYLVIGTGKKITLECSQTMGHDKMYWYQQDPGMELHLIHYSYGVNSTEKGDLSSESTVSRIRTEHFPLTLESARPSHTSQYLCASSLTGFGDTQYFGPGTRLTVL.

This clone appeared a single time. The chain has TRBV9 and TRBJ2-2; D is perhaps TRBD2 (6 bases). V was shortened by 3 bases and J by 6 bases, with 6 bases between the two germline ends. The V gene's germline CDR1 is SGDLS and CDR2 YYNGEE. This CDR3 spans 12 amino acids. The CDR3 DNA follows: TGTGCCAGCAGCGGGGGGGCCGGGGAGCTGTTTTTT. Translation gives CASSGGAGELFF.

The chain joins TRBV11-2 to TRBJ2-1; no reliable D call. The CDR3 runs to 15 residues. V gave up 0 bases and J gave up 5 bases, with 11 bases separating them. Germline V lookup: CDR1 SGHAT, CDR2 FQNNGV. This CDR3 is CASSLDLWRNNEQFF. The CDR3 DNA reads TGTGCCAGCAGCTTAGATTTGTGGAGAAACAATGAGCAGTTCTTC. The whole variable domain, remainder taken from reference TRBV11-2 and TRBJ2-1, is EAGVAQSPRYKIIEKRQSVAFWCNPISGHATLYWYQQILGQGPKLLIQFQNNGVVDDSQLPKDRFSAERLKGVDSTLKIQPAKLEDSAVYLCASSLDLWRNNEQFFGPGTRLTVL.

The CDR3 nucleotides are TGTGCCAGCAGCCCGGCCGGGGGCTCCGTCTCTGGCTACACCTTC. Translating it yields CASSPAGGSVSGYTF. The V and J genes are TRBV9 and TRBJ1-2, with a tentative D call TRBD1 (6 bases). Germline V gives CDR1 SGDLS, CDR2 YYNGEE. This CDR3 spans 15 amino acids. The germline V and J ends were trimmed by 4 bases and 7 bases, with 20 bases remaining between them.

The rearrangement joins TRBV4-1 to TRBJ2-5; D perhaps matches TRBD1 (5 bases). Trimming cost V 3 bases and J 2 bases, with 7 bases left between them. The germline V gene has CDR1 MGHRA and CDR2 YSYEKL. CDR3 length equals 13 residues. This CDR3 is CASSQTVQETQYF. Written as DNA, the CDR3 is TGCGCCAGCAGCCAGACAGTTCAAGAGACCCAGTACTTC.

The rearrangement joins TRBV29-1 to TRBJ2-7; a weak D match, TRBD2 (5 bases). This CDR3 is built from 11 residues. The V gene's germline CDR1 is SQVTM and CDR2 ANQGSEA. V was pared by 5 bases and J by 3 bases, with 8 bases between. The DNA of the CDR3 is TGCAGCGTTAATGAGGGCTACGAGCAGTACTTC. Translating it yields CSVNEGYEQYF.

This chain links TRBV11-2 with TRBJ2-7, with D perhaps given as TRBD1 or TRBD2 (5 bases each). The germline gives CDR1 SGHAT, CDR2 FQNNGV. The CDR3 totals 15 residues. V lost 1 base and J 2 bases, leaving 12 bases between the germline ends. The CDR3 DNA reads TGTGCCAGCAGCTTAGCGGGGCCAAAGCCCTACGAGCAGTACTTC. Residues: CASSLAGPKPYEQYF.

J is TRBJ2-5 and V is TRBV4-1; D remains ambiguous. Germline V CDR1 and CDR2: MGHRA, YSYEKL. The CDR3 runs to 11 residues. Trimming pared 5 bases from V and 5 bases from J, leaving 6 bases between. CDR3 amino acids: CASSDRETQYF. Written as DNA, the CDR3 is TGCGCCAGCAGCGACCGGGAGACCCAGTACTTC.

The rearrangement uses TRBV28 and TRBJ2-7; possible D gene TRBD1, 6 bases. Per the germline V gene, CDR1 is MDHEN and CDR2 is SYDVKM. V was cut by 6 bases and J by 0 bases, with 15 bases left in between. The CDR3 has 15 residues. The CDR3 region has the DNA TGTGCCAGCAGGTATACAGGGAGTAGCTCCTACGAGCAGTACTTC. It translates to CASRYTGSSSYEQYF.

V gene TRBV2 combines with J gene TRBJ2-3, with 8 positions matching TRBD1. Germline CDR1 is SNHLY and CDR2 is FYNNEI. The junction had 4 bases not matched to a gene; V was cut back by 0 bases and J by 5 bases. The CDR3 covers 15 residues. CDR3 DNA sequence: TGTGCCAGCAGTGAAGCGCAGGGGGCCAGAGATACGCAGTATTTT. Amino acids: CASSEAQGARDTQYF.

This clone was seen once. The CDR3 DNA is TGTGCCAGCAGCGAACGGGGGATCACCATGAACACTGAAGCTTTCTTT. Translation gives CASSERGITMNTEAFF. V is TRBV9 and J is TRBJ1-1; D possibly corresponds to TRBD1 (5 bases). This CDR3 comprises 16 residues. CDR1 and CDR2 (germline): SGDLS, YYNGEE. V lost 3 bases and J lost 0, with 15 bases in between.

The rearrangement joins TRBV27 to TRBJ2-3; the match to TRBD2 covers 7 bases. The germline CDR1 and CDR2 sequences are MNHEY and SMNVEV (reference sequence). This CDR3 contains 17 residues. The trim removed 0 bases at V and 0 bases at J, leaving 6 bases unmatched. The CDR3 region has the DNA TGTGCCAGCAGTTTATCGCCCAGCGGGGTTAGCACAGATACGCAGTATTTT. Amino acid sequence: CASSLSPSGVSTDTQYF.

CDR3 nucleotide sequence: TGTGCCAGCCCCCTGAACGGAGGAGGGAAGTTCTTC. It translates to CASPLNGGGKFF. J is TRBJ2-1 and V is TRBV2, with a possible D match to TRBD2 (6 bases). CDR1 is SNHLY, CDR2 FYNNEI, per germline. Trimming took off 8 bases at V and 14 bases at J, with 19 bases between the two ends. The CDR3 length is 12 residues. The full variable domain, completed using reference TRBV2 and TRBJ2-1, is EPEVTQTPSHQVTQMGQEVILRCVPISNHLYFYWYRQILGQKVEFLVSFYNNEISEKSEIFDDQFSVERPDGSNFTLKIRSTKLEDSAMYFCASPLNGGGKFFGPGTRLTVL.

This chain links TRBV12-1 with TRBJ2-5. The assigned J gene may be wrong: the sequence end matches TRBJ2-7 better. TRBV12-1 counts as a pseudogene. The CDR3 loop spans 13 amino acids. The CDR3 region has the DNA TGTGCCAGCTCGATGGGGTTCTCCTACGAGCAGTACTTC. Its protein is CASSMGFSYEQYF.

This sequence joins TRBV19 and TRBJ2-2, with D hard to call. The CDR3 is 12 amino acids. V was pared by 6 bases and J by 7 bases, with 9 bases between. The germline V gene encodes CDR1 LNHDA and CDR2 SQIVND (reference sequence). The CDR3 DNA reads TGTGCCAGTAGGCTCGGGTTCGGGGAGCTGTTTTTT. This gives the protein CASRLGFGELFF.

The J gene is TRBJ1-6, the V gene TRBV9; 9 bases fit TRBD1. With 3 bases clipped from V and 6 bases from J, the junction kept 7 bases outside the gene matches. Germline V gives CDR1 SGDLS, CDR2 YYNGEE. The CDR3 has 16 amino acids. The CDR3 spells CASSGSGTGLNSPLHF. The CDR3 DNA sequence: TGTGCCAGCAGCGGATCCGGGACAGGGCTTAATTCACCCCTCCACTTT. Based on the CDR3 plus reference TRBV9 and TRBJ1-6, the full variable domain is DSGVTQTPKHLITATGQRVTLRCSPRSGDLSVYWYQQSLDQGLQFLIQYYNGEERAKGNILERFSAQQFPDLHSELNLSSLELGDSALYFCASSGSGTGLNSPLHFGNGTRLTVT.

The chain combines TRBV19 with TRBJ1-2; 9 bases are shared with TRBD1. V lost 7 bases to trimming and J lost 4 bases; unmatched junction nucleotides: 4. Germline CDR1 and CDR2: LNHDA and SQIVND (reference sequence). The CDR3 is 13 residues long. For the CDR3, the DNA is TGTGCCAGTATCACAGGGGGCGGCTATGGCTACACCTTC. Translation: CASITGGGYGYTF.

Only a few counts were recorded for this clone. The rearrangement joins TRBV11-2 to TRBJ2-7, with 9 positions matching TRBD2. Per the germline V gene, CDR1 is SGHAT and CDR2 is FQNNGV. V trimming: 6 bases; J trimming: 5 bases; junction bases outside the gene matches: 8. The CDR3 sequence is 14 residues long. CDR3 in DNA: TGTGCCAGCAGTATGCCTAGCGGGATCGACGAGCAGTACTTC. Its protein is CASSMPSGIDEQYF.

The rearrangement uses TRBV11-3 and TRBJ2-5; TRBD1 matches at 10 bases. With the DNA end fitting TRBJ2-7 better, the J assignment may be wrong. Per germline, CDR1 SGHNT and CDR2 YENEEA. This CDR3 contains 15 residues. The CDR3 is CASSWSGQGSGEQYF. CDR3 DNA sequence: TGTGCCAGCAGCTGGTCGGGACAGGGGTCCGGCGAGCAGTACTTC.